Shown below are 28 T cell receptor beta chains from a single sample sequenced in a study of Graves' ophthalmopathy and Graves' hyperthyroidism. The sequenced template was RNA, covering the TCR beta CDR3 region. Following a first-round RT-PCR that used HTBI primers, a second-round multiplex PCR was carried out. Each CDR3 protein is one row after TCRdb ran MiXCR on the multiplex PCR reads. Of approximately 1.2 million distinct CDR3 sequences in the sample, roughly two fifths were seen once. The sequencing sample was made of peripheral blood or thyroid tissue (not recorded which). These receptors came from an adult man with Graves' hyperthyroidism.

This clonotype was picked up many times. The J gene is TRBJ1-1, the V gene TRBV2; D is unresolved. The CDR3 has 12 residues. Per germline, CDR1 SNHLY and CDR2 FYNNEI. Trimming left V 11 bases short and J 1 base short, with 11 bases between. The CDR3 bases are TGTGCCCGTCGGCAGGAGAACACTGAAGCTTTCTTT. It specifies CARRQENTEAFF.

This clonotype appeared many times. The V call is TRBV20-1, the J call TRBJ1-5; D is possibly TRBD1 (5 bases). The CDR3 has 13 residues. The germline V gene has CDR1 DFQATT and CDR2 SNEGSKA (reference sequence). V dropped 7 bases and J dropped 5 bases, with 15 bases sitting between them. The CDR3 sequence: CSVGAQKYQPQHF. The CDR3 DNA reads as TGCAGTGTTGGGGCCCAGAAATATCAGCCCCAGCATTTT.

CDR3 loop: CATSSPDRANVLTF. CDR3 coding DNA: TGTGCCACCAGCAGCCCGGACAGGGCCAACGTCCTGACTTTC. The V call is TRBV15, the J call TRBJ2-6, with D tentatively TRBD1 (5 bases). Germline lookup yields CDR1 LNHNV and CDR2 YYDKDF (reference sequence). This CDR3 region has 14 residues. Trimming left V 3 bases short and J 5 bases short, with 8 bases between.

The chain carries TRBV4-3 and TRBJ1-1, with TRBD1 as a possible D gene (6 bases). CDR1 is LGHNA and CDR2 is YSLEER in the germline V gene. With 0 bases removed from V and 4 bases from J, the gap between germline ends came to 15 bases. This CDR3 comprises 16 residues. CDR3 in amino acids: CASSQDGTGQGTEAFF. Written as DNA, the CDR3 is TGCGCCAGCAGCCAAGATGGAACAGGGCAGGGCACTGAAGCTTTCTTT.

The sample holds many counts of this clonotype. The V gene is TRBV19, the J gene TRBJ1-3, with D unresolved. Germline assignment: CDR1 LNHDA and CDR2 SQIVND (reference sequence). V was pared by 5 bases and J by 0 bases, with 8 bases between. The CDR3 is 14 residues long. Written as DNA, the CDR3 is TGTGCCAGTAGTTCGAGGAACTCTGGAAACACCATATATTTT. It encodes CASSSRNSGNTIYF.

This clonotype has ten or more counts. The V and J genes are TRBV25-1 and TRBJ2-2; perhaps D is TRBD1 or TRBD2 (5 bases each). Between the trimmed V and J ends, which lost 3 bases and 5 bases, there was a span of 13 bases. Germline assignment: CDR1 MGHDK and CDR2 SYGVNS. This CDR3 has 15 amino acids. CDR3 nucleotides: TGTGCCAGCAGTGACCGGGACCTCGAAACCGGGGAGCTGTTTTTT. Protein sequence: CASSDRDLETGELFF.

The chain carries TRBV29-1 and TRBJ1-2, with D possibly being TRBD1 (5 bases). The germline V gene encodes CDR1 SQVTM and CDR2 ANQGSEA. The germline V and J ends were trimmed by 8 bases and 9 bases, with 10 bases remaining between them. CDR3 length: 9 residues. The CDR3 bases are TGCAGCTCGGGGGGAAGCTACACCTTC. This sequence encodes CSSGGSYTF.

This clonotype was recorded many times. CDR3 residues: CASSWQSNQPQHF. The CDR3, as DNA: TGTGCCAGCAGCTGGCAGAGCAATCAGCCCCAGCATTTT. The gene calls are TRBV5-8 and TRBJ1-5; no definite D call. Germline lookup yields CDR1 SGHTS and CDR2 YDEGEE. This CDR3 contains 13 residues. Trimming shortened V by 3 bases and J by 1 base, and 5 bases separated the two germline ends.

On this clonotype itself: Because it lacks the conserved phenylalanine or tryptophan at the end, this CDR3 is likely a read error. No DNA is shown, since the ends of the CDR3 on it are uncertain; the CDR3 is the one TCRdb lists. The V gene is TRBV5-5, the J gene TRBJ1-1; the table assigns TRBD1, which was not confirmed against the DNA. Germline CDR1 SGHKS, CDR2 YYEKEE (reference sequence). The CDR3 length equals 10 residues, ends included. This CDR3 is CASSKGGANY.

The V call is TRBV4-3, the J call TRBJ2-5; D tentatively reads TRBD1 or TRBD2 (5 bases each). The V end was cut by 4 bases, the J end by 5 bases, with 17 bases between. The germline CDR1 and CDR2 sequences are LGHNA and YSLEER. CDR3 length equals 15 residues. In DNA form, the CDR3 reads TGCGCCAGCAGCCCGCCGTGGGGGTCGGTGGAGACCCAGTACTTC. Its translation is CASSPPWGSVETQYF.

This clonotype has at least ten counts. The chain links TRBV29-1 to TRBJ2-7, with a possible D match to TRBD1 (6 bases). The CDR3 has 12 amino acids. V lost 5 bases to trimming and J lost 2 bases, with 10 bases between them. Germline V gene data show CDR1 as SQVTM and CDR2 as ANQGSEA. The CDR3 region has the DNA TGCAGCGTTTCTAACAGGGCCTACGAGCAGTACTTC. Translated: CSVSNRAYEQYF.

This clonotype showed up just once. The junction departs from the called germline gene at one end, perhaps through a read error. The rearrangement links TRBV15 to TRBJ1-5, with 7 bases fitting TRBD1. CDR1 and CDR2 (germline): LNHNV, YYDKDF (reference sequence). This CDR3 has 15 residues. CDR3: CATSSGGQYNQPQHF. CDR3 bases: TGTGCCACGAGCAGCGGGGGACAGTACAATCAGCCCCAGCATTTT.

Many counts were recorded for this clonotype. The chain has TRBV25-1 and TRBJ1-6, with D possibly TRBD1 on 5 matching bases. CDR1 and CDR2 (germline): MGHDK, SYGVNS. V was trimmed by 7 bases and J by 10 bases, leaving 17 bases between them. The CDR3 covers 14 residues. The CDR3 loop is CASTRGGRGSPLHF. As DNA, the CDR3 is TGTGCCAGCACAAGGGGAGGGAGAGGCTCACCCCTCCACTTT.

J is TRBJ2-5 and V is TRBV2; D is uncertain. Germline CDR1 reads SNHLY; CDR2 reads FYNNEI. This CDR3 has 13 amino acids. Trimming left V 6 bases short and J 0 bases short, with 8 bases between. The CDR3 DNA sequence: TGTGCCAGCAGCTACAAGTACCAAGAGACCCAGTACTTC. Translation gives CASSYKYQETQYF.

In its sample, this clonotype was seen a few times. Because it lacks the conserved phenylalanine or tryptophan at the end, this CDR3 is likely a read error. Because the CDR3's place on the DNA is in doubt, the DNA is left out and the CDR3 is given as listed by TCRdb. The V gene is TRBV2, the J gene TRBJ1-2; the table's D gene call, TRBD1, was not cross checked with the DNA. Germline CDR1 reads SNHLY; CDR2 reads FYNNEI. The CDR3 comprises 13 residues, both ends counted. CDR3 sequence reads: CASRGGTRGPPAV.

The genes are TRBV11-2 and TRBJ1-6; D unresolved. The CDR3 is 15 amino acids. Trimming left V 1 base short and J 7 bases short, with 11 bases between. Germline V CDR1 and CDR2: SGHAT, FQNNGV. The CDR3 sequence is CASSLGRHGNSPLHF. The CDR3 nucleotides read TGTGCCAGCAGCTTAGGACGTCACGGGAATTCACCCCTCCACTTT.

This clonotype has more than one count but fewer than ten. The CDR3 coding sequence is TGCAGTGCTAGAGGGAGTACCGATAATTCACCCCTCCACTTT. As protein: CSARGSTDNSPLHF. V and J are TRBV20-1 and TRBJ1-6; D gene uncertain. Germline assignment: CDR1 DFQATT and CDR2 SNEGSKA (reference sequence). The CDR3 spans 14 residues. Trimming took off 1 base at V and 5 bases at J, with 9 bases between the two ends.

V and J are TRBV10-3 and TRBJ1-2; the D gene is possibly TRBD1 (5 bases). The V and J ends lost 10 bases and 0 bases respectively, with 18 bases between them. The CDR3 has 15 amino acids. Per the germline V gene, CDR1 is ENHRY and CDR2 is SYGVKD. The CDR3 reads CASRGAVTANYGYTF. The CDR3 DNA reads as TGTGCCAGTCGAGGGGCAGTTACCGCTAACTATGGCTACACCTTC.

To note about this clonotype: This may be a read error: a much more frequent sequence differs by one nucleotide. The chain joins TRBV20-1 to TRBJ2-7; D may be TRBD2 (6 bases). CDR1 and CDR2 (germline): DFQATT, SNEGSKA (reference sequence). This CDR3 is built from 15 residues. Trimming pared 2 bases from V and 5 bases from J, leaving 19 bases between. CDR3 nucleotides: TGCAGTGCTAGAAGGGAAAGCGGGCAAGTCCACGAGCAGTACTTC. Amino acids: CSARRESGQVHEQYF.

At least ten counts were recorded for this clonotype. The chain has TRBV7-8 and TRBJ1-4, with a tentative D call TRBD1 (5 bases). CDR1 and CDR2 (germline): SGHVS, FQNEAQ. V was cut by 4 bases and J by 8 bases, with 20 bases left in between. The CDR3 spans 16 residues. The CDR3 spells CASSYFPPGNHEKLFF. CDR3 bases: TGTGCCAGCAGCTACTTCCCCCCAGGGAATCACGAAAAACTGTTTTTT.

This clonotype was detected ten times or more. The CDR3 spells CASSSSGRGVETQYF. CDR3 coding DNA: TGTGCCAGCAGCTCCAGCGGGAGGGGGGTCGAGACCCAGTACTTC. The chain couples TRBV11-2 to TRBJ2-5, with 10 bases that match TRBD2. The CDR3 is made up of 15 amino acids. The germline gives CDR1 SGHAT, CDR2 FQNNGV. J gave up 5 bases and V 4 bases, and 7 bases lay outside the gene matches.

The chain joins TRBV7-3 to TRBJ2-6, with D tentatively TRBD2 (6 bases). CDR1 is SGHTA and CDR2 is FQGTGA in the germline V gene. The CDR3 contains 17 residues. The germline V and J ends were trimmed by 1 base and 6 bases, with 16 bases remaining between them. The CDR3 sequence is CASSLSVGSYEANVLTF. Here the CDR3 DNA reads TGTGCCAGCAGCTTAAGTGTCGGGAGCTATGAGGCCAACGTCCTGACTTTC.

DNA of the CDR3: TGTGCCAGCAGCCAGGACAGGAATAACTATGGCTACACCTTC. Its translation: CASSQDRNNYGYTF. The J gene is TRBJ1-2, the V gene TRBV6-6; 7 bases align to TRBD1. The V gene end was trimmed by 6 bases and the J gene end by 1 base; junction bases not matched to a gene: 5. This CDR3 spans 14 amino acids. Germline-derived CDR1 and CDR2 are MNHNY and SVGAGI (reference sequence).

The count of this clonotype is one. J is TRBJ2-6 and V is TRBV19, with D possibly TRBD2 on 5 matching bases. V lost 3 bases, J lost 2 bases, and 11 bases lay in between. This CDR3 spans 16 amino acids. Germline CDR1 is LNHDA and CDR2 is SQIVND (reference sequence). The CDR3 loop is CASSMGYGTGANVLTF. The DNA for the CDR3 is TGTGCCAGTAGTATGGGTTACGGGACTGGGGCCAACGTCCTGACTTTC.

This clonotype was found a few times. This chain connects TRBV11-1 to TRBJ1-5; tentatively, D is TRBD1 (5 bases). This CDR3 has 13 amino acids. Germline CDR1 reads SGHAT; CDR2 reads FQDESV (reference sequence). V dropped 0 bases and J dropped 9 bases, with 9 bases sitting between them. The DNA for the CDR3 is TGTGCCAGCAGCTTAGCGCCGGGGCGGCCCCAGCATTTT. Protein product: CASSLAPGRPQHF.

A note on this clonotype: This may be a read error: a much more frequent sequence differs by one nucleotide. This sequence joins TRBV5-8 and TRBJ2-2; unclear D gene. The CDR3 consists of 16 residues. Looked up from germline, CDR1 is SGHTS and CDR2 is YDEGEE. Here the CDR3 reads CASCLSLGTYTGELFF. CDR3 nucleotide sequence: TGTGCCAGCTGCTTGTCTTTGGGCACCTACACCGGGGAGCTGTTTTTT.

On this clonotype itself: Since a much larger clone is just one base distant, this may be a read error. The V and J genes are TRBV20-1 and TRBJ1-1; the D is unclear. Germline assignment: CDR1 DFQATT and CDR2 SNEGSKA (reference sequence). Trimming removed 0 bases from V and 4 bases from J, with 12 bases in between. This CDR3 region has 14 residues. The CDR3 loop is CSARENTRATEAFF. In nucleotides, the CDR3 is TGCAGTGCTAGAGAGAATACAAGGGCCACTGAAGCTTTCTTT.

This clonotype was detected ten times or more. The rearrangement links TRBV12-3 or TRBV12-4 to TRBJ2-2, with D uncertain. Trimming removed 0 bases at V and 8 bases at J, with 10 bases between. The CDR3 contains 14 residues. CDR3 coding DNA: TGTGCCAGCAGTTTAGCCGGAAGTCGGGGGGAGCTGTTTTTT. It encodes CASSLAGSRGELFF.